This TCR beta chain was found in a study of vaccination and CD4 T cells after COVID-19 (dated 2022 in TCRdb). About the investigation overall: Convalescent patients had a positive SARS-CoV-2 result on nasal swab PCR, and of these patients, several had mild disease and one had severe disease. For stimulating the cultures, overlapping spike peptide pools were used, derived from SARS-CoV-2 as well as from the common cold coronaviruses HCoV-NL63, HCoV-OC43 and HCoV-229E. The spike-specific CD4+ TCR repertoire was compared before and after mRNA vaccination in ten to eleven COVID-19 convalescent patients and several infection-naive healthy vaccine recipients. The convalescent cohort included six males and four females, with two Hispanic individuals, seven Caucasians, two Asians and one multiracial person. The time from the second vaccine dose to post-vaccine blood sampling had a median of roughly 72 days and ranged from about 14 to 241 days. Participants received two doses of either the Pfizer-BioNTech BNT162b2 vaccine (n=8) or the Moderna mRNA-1273 vaccine (n=2). Post-COVID blood samples were collected from convalescent patients a median of approximately 100 days after diagnosis, with a range of about 30 to 161 days. In control cultures, a CEFX viral epitope pool was used as positive control, an HIV-1 Nef peptide pool was used as negative control, or no peptide was added. The paper as a whole reports these results and caveats: Of the vaccine-specific clones in convalescent patients, 304 of 307, or nearly all, reacted only to SARS-CoV-2 spike and did not cross-react with common cold coronaviruses. Although the median number of SARS-CoV-2-reactive clonotypes went up from around 20 after infection to roughly 40 after vaccination, the increase was not significant. In convalescent patients, a median roughly 87% of post-vaccine SARS-CoV-2-reactive clones were detected only after vaccination, suggesting vaccine-specific priming. Relatively few convalescent patients were included in the study, and early timepoints after natural infection were not analyzed.

The receptor library was made with PCR. At the Johns Hopkins FTIC core, DNA from the cultured CD4+ T cells underwent TCR sequencing with the Oncomine TCR Beta short-read assay. The QIAamp micro DNA kit was used to extract genomic DNA from the cultured CD4+ T cells. Oncomine TCR Beta libraries from cultured CD4+ T cells were pooled with unique dual indexes and sequenced on an Illumina iSeq 100. On the authors' methods: Non-productive sequences were removed, and CDR3s not starting with C, not ending with F or W, or shorter than 7 amino acids were discarded. Antigen-specific clonotypes were identified with the MANAFEST web application by comparing peptide-stimulated wells with reference and other culture wells. An FDR below 0.05, an odds ratio above 5, and a productive frequency above 0.1% in at least two of three replicate wells were required for clones to be considered positive. Clonotypes that were significantly expanded in both SARS-CoV-2 spike wells and at least one common cold coronavirus spike condition were defined as cross-reactive. CDR3 homology was assessed with Levenshtein distances (stringdist) and unrooted phylogenetic trees (ape) in R version 3.6.1. The public reads were reprocessed in TCRdb via fastp at Q25 and MiXCR, keeping in-frame beta chains. Rows with a matching CDR3 protein are joined into one entry that keeps the most common DNA and genes. The V and J calls shown here were made by TCRdb, not taken from the authors' results. The sample profile shows 15,000 to 20,000 distinct CDR3 sequences; about 63% of them were found once. Of the sample, roughly 10% falls within the top ten clones.

The meaning of the sample's treatment or condition label: roughly ten-day PBMC culture with coronavirus spike peptide pools or control peptides (ViraFEST assay). The ViraFEST assay was used in the study, in which antigen-specific T cells were expanded with peptide pools and expanded clonotypes were subsequently identified by TCR sequencing. The convalescent patients' positive SARS-CoV-2 PCR tests were from March to December 2020, which was before the Alpha, Beta and Delta variants emerged in the United States. Each well held 2.2 million or so PBMCs cultured with roughly 9.2 ug/ml peptide pools in IMDM containing approximately 4.8% human AB serum and roughly 10 IU/ml IL-2. Half of the culture medium was replaced with fresh IL-2-containing medium on days 3 and 7. After about nine days of culture, CD4+ T cells were isolated by negative selection with the EasySep CD4+ T cell isolation kit. Ficoll-Paque Plus gradient centrifugation was used to isolate PBMCs from whole blood, and the isolated PBMCs were then either used fresh or cryopreserved at -140C. Triplicate wells were generally used for each culture condition.

There are a few counts of this clonotype. This clone's antigen is unknown. It has no much larger one-base neighbor in the sample; base qualities were not kept. From a lookup of the germline V gene (reference sequence), CDR1 and CDR2 are MNHEY and SMNVEV. Between the V and J ends, shortened by 7 bases and 0 bases respectively, the junction contains 10 bases. The CDR3, cysteine through phenylalanine, is 14 amino acids long. Only the CDR3 part of the read is kept: 42 bases, read in frame from the first base. Sequenced material: CD4+ T cells from blood, cultured in vitro. The sequence derives from a human donor who had recovered from COVID-19. The chain is assembled from TRBV27 and TRBJ1-5; too little of a D gene remains to name it. The CDR3 protein is CASILDHSNQPQHF. Here is the DNA: TGTGCCAGCATCCTTGATCATAGCAATCAGCCCCAGCATTTT.